A selection of T cell receptor beta chains follows, all from one sample in a study of blood T cells in healthy people across ages. MiXCR was run by TCRdb on the 5' RACE reads, yielding one entry per CDR3 protein. The profile shows over 750,000 distinct CDR3 sequences, 25% of them singletons. The same data also contributed to another study, on T cells of mothers and their children.

Sequencing was done on a sample of blood. These receptors all stem from a boy between 10 and 17 years old in good health. CDR3s include the opening cysteine and the closing phenylalanine or tryptophan. The order of the fields is D gene, J gene, V gene, clone size, CDR3 protein, CDR3 DNA. A D gene is named only where the DNA matches it firmly. The size of a clone is reported for some rows only, either as once, few or many, or as a class for expanded clones.

TRBD1 TRBJ2-3 TRBV5-1 few CASSLGTTGGLSTDTQYF TGCGCCAGCAGCTTGGGGACGACAGGGGGCCTTAGCACAGATACGCAGTATTTT
TRBD1 TRBJ1-1 TRBV18 NA CANSPQDRQNTEAFF TGTGCCAACTCACCACAGGACAGGCAGAACACTGAAGCTTTCTTT
TRBD1 TRBJ1-1 TRBV12-3/TRBV12-4 NA CASSFFLQGCTEAFF TGTGCCAGCAGTTTCTTCTTACAGGGGTGCACTGAAGCTTTCTTT
NA TRBJ2-1 TRBV9 few CASSVGGGTEQFF TGTGCCAGCAGCGTAGGAGGAGGGACTGAGCAGTTCTTC
NA TRBJ2-5 TRBV7-9 NA CSSSRQKETQYF TGTTCCAGCAGCCGTCAGAAGGAGACCCAGTACTTC
TRBD1 TRBJ2-7 TRBV13 few CASSHGQGVGSYEQYF TGTGCCAGCAGCCACGGACAGGGGGTGGGGTCCTACGAGCAGTACTTC
TRBD1 TRBJ1-2 TRBV28 NA CASSLTGGFYGYTF TGTGCCAGCAGTTTAACAGGGGGCTTCTATGGCTACACCTTC
NA TRBJ2-5 TRBV5-1 NA CASSTRDRETQYF TGCGCCAGCAGCACCCGGGACCGCGAGACCCAGTACTTC
NA TRBJ2-7 TRBV7-8 few CASSSAGLSYEQYF TGTGCCAGCAGCTCCGCAGGGTTATCCTACGAGCAGTACTTC
NA TRBJ2-6 TRBV7-8 many CASSLGPPSGANVLTF TGTGCCAGCAGCTTAGGACCACCCTCTGGGGCCAACGTCCTGACTTTC
TRBD2 TRBJ2-1 TRBV4-2 NA CASSQDRTSGIKQFF TGTGCCAGCAGCCAAGACCGGACTAGCGGGATTAAGCAGTTCTTC
TRBD1 TRBJ1-1 TRBV6-1 NA CASSRTTGVGNTEAFF TGTGCCAGCAGCCGAACGACAGGGGTCGGGAACACTGAAGCTTTCTTT
NA TRBJ1-1 TRBV5-1 NA CASSRPGPGVEAFF TGCGCCAGCAGCCGACCGGGTCCGGGGGTTGAAGCTTTCTTT
TRBD2 TRBJ2-3 TRBV12-3/TRBV12-4 few CASSRASGQYF TGTGCCAGCAGTCGCGCTAGCGGACAGTATTTT
TRBD1 TRBJ2-6 TRBV7-9 few CASRNRTGGSGANVLTF TGTGCCAGCAGAAATAGGACAGGGGGCTCTGGGGCCAACGTCCTGACTTTC
NA TRBJ1-1 TRBV29-1 few CSVDVGGRLGAFF TGCAGCGTCGACGTCGGGGGAAGGCTTGGAGCTTTCTTT
NA TRBJ2-7 TRBV29-1 NA CSVSRGLSYEQYF TGCAGCGTTTCTCGGGGACTCTCCTACGAGCAGTACTTC
TRBD1 TRBJ1-6 TRBV20-1 NA CSAVRDSSYNSPLHF TGCAGTGCCGTGAGGGACAGCTCCTATAATTCACCCCTCCACTTT
NA TRBJ2-5 TRBV29-1 few CSVVDTGTEETQYF TGCAGCGTTGTAGATACAGGAACGGAAGAGACCCAGTACTTC